This TCR beta chain was observed in a study of blood T cell repertoires in COVID-19 (dated by TCRdb to the early 2020s). Context from the whole study: The collaborator samples originated in the United States, Italy and Spain and spanned the acute and convalescent phases of COVID-19. The material from the prospective study consisted of cDNA or gDNA derived from T cells, B-cell-depleted T cells, or PBMCs. Deeply sampled blood TCRbeta repertoires from subjects exposed to, actively infected with, or recovered from COVID-19 were included in the dataset. A freely available public database, intended as a resource for researchers studying the immune response to SARS-CoV-2, is where the repertoires were released. Samples were obtained from the ongoing ImmuneRACE study (first 160 participants) and from 1,254 subjects provided by 6 global collaborators. The sample metadata nearly always contained a de-identified subject ID, COVID-19 status, age in years and sex. HLA class I and class II types, where available, came from metadata supplied by the sample provider rather than from assay-based typing.

Based on the germline V gene, the CDR1 and CDR2 sequences are SQVTM and ANQGSEA. From the cysteine up to the phenylalanine, the CDR3 has a length of 12 residues. Left in the record is the CDR3 DNA by itself, 36 bases read in frame from the first base. Trimming takes 4 bases from V and 6 bases from J, and the germline ends sit 12 bases apart. This clone was counted a single time. Its antigen is unknown. The sample holds no much larger clone one base away, and base qualities are not on file. Other DNA sequences in this sample translate to the same CDR3. TCRbeta CDR3 regions were amplified from genomic DNA by means of the immunoSEQ Assay, a bias-controlled multiplex PCR. Per the source publication's procedure: Nucleated cell counts per sample were estimated from amplification of reference gene primers within the assay. To quantify the absolute abundance of each unique TCRbeta CDR3 rearrangement, sequence reads were collapsed and filtered. Productive Simpson clonality was computed per sample as the square root of Simpson's diversity index over productive rearrangements. Imported from immuneACCESS, the table was reduced by TCRdb to in-frame sequences with V and J called. These copies leave out some clones; in studies compared against another copy, an unresolved V gene accounts for under half, and the cause of the remainder is not known. V and J calls and clone size follow that table, whereas D and trimming were derived from the DNA. The sample yields fewer than 120,000 clones; 82% were counted once. Together, the top ten hold 15% to 20% of the sample.

Collaborating institutions collected whole blood in K2EDTA tubes following their own protocols. For TCRbeta analysis, collaborators shipped samples as frozen whole blood, isolated PBMCs, or DNA extracted from either of those sample types. Points the paper makes about the study in general: The amount of clinical and demographic metadata varied by source and participant and was provided uncurated.

Recombination connected TRBV29-1 to TRBJ1-2; TRBD1 is a weak D gene call, 5 bases matching. The specimen sequenced was peripheral blood. The TCR comes from a woman between 55 and 75 years old with acute or convalescent COVID-19. This receptor has the CDR3 CSVVQGGDGYTF. The bases read TGCAGCGTTGTCCAGGGAGGGGATGGCTACACCTTC.